Listed below are T cell receptor beta chains from one sample, sequenced in a study of CD4 T cells in relation to SARS-CoV-2 and coronaviruses. Antigens for these TCRs are unknown. Only in-frame clones appear in the TCRdb table, and some are missing; sequencing was by immunoSEQ multiplex PCR. The sample lists some 40,000 clones, over 75% occurring once. Sequencing was performed on memory CD4+ T cells from PBMCs, cultured in vitro. These receptors came from an adult with COVID-19. The CDR3 runs from the conserved cysteine through the conserved F or W. D genes are given only for firm matches. The size of a clone is reported for some rows only, either as once, few or many, or as a class for expanded clones.

abundance	v_gene	d_gene	j_gene	CDR3nt	CDR3aa
-	TRBV10-3	TRBD1	TRBJ1-2	TGTGCCATCAGTGAGTCAGGGGGCGACGAAACTAACTATGGCTACACCTTC	CAISESGGDETNYGYTF
once	TRBV5-1	-	TRBJ2-3	TGCGCCAGCAGCTTGGACGGGAAGAGCACAGATACGCAGTATTTT	CASSLDGKSTDTQYF
-	TRBV4-1	TRBD2	TRBJ2-5	TGCGCCAGCAGCCAAGATTCCTTTTCAGCGGGAGGGGCGGAGACCCAGTACTTC	CASSQDSFSAGGAETQYF
medium-sized	TRBV18	-	TRBJ1-2	TGTGCCAGCTCACCAGGGGCGGGAGGTGGCTACACCTTC	CASSPGAGGGYTF
-	TRBV4-3	-	TRBJ2-7	TGCGCCAGCAGCCCGGGGCCGGGGGACAAGCTATACGAGCAGTACTTC	CASSPGPGDKLYEQYF
few	TRBV30	TRBD1	TRBJ1-1	TGTGCCTGGAAAAAGACAGGGGTAGCCACTGAAGCTTTCTTT	CAWKKTGVATEAFF
-	TRBV5-6	-	TRBJ2-1	TGTGCCAGCAGCCCCAGCCGAACTAGCCCCAGTGAGCAGTTCTTC	CASSPSRTSPSEQFF
-	TRBV28	TRBD2	TRBJ2-1	TGTGCCAGCAGGTATATTAGCGGGAGACATTCCTACAATGAGCAGTTCTTC	CASRYISGRHSYNEQFF
-	TRBV7-3	-	TRBJ1-1	TGTGCCAGCAGCCCCGGGAGTAACACTGAAGCTTTCTTT	CASSPGSNTEAFF
-	TRBV10-3	TRBD1	TRBJ2-7	TGTGCCATCAGTGCGTTTACCCTCACCGGACAGGACCACGAGCAGTACTTC	CAISAFTLTGQDHEQYF
few	TRBV7-8	TRBD2	TRBJ2-4	TGTGCCAGCAGCTTAGCGGGAGGGCCCCCTAACGACATTCAGTACTTC	CASSLAGGPPNDIQYF
-	TRBV11-2	-	TRBJ2-7	TGTGCCAGCAGCTTATCCAGGAAGGCGGACGAGCAGTACTTC	CASSLSRKADEQYF
-	TRBV7-6	TRBD2	TRBJ2-1	TGTGCCAGCAGCTTGCGGACTAGCGGATACAATGAGCAGTTCTTC	CASSLRTSGYNEQFF
-	TRBV2	TRBD1	TRBJ2-6	TGTGCCAGCAGCGGAGCCACAGGGGACTCTGGGGCCAACGTCCTGACTTTC	CASSGATGDSGANVLTF
-	TRBV19	-	TRBJ2-7	TGTGCCAGTAGTTCTCACAGGGAATTGGACTACGAGCAGTACTTC	CASSSHRELDYEQYF
-	TRBV9	-	TRBJ2-2	TGTGCCAGCAGCGCGAGGACCAACACCGGGGAGCTGTTTTTT	CASSARTNTGELFF
once	TRBV4-2	-	TRBJ2-3	TGTGCCAGCAGCCAAGAAGGGCGGGATTCCACAGATACGCAGTATTTT	CASSQEGRDSTDTQYF
-	TRBV24-1	TRBD1	TRBJ2-2	TGTGCCACCAGTGATGGGGACAGGGGGCCCACCGGGGAGCTGTTTTTT	CATSDGDRGPTGELFF
-	TRBV19	-	TRBJ2-3	TGTGCCAGTAATGATCCCCGGGGGTTGGGCACAGATACGCAGTATTTT	CASNDPRGLGTDTQYF
-	TRBV27	TRBD2	TRBJ2-2	TGTGCCAGCAGCCCAGGGGCTAGCGGGAGTCGGGGGCTGTTTTTT	CASSPGASGSRGLFF
-	TRBV28	TRBD2	TRBJ2-3	TGTGCCAGCAGTTCACCGGGACTAGCGGATCTGACGGATACGCAGTATTTT	CASSSPGLADLTDTQYF
-	TRBV7-2	TRBD2	TRBJ2-1	TGTGCCAGCAGCTCAGCCCCGGGACTAGCGGGAGCAAGGGGTGAGCAGTTCTTC	CASSSAPGLAGARGEQFF
few	TRBV7-6	TRBD2	TRBJ2-1	TGTGCCAGCAGCTTAGCCCCTAGCGGGGTCTACAATGAGCAGTTCTTC	CASSLAPSGVYNEQFF
-	TRBV18	TRBD2	TRBJ2-1	TGTGCCAGCTCACCTTCGGGACTAGTGCGCAATGAGCAGTTCTTC	CASSPSGLVRNEQFF
-	TRBV7-8	-	TRBJ2-1	TGTGCCAGCAGCTTATTTCAGAGCTCCTACAATGAGCAGTTCTTC	CASSLFQSSYNEQFF
-	TRBV28	TRBD2	TRBJ2-2	TGTGCCAGCAGTTTCCCCGACAGCGGGAGGCGCACCGGGGAGCTGTTTTTT	CASSFPDSGRRTGELFF
-	TRBV7-3	TRBD2	TRBJ2-1	TGTGCCAGCAGCTTAACTTCGACAGCGGGGACGCAGTTCTTC	CASSLTSTAGTQFF
-	TRBV5-8	-	TRBJ1-5	TGTGCCAGCAGCTTTTTGGGCAAGAATAGCAATCAGCCCCAGCATTTT	CASSFLGKNSNQPQHF
-	TRBV30	TRBD1	TRBJ1-3	TGTGCCTGGAGTGTAGAGGCAGGGGGATTCGGAAACACCATATATTTT	CAWSVEAGGFGNTIYF
-	TRBV18	TRBD2	TRBJ2-3	TGTGCCAGCTCACCACCCCGCGGGCTAGCGGGCGACACAGATACGCAGTATTTT	CASSPPRGLAGDTDTQYF
-	TRBV9	TRBD1	TRBJ2-7	TGTGCCAGCAGCGCCCGGACAGGGAGTGAGAAACAGTACTTC	CASSARTGSEKQYF
once	TRBV19	TRBD1	TRBJ1-2	TGTGCCAGTTCCACGTTGGGGACAGGGGCCGATGGCTACACCTTC	CASSTLGTGADGYTF
-	TRBV30	-	TRBJ2-1	TGTGCCTGGAGTGGATCGATTCGCTACAATGAGCAGTTCTTC	CAWSGSIRYNEQFF
-	TRBV19	-	TRBJ2-7	TGTGCCAGTAGGCCCGGGACTTCCTACGAGCAGTACTTC	CASRPGTSYEQYF
-	TRBV7-9	-	TRBJ2-7	TGTGCCAGCAGGGCCACCAGCTACGAGCAGTACTTC	CASRATSYEQYF
-	TRBV2	-	TRBJ1-1	TGTGCCAGCAGTCCAACAGTGGGGCGTGGCACTGAAGCTTTCTTT	CASSPTVGRGTEAFF
-	TRBV6-6	-	TRBJ1-6	TGTGCCAGCAGGCGAGGAGAGTATAATTCACCCCTCCACTTT	CASRRGEYNSPLHF
-	TRBV30	-	TRBJ2-7	TGTGCCTGGAGCATCCTGGACATCTACGAGCAGTACTTC	CAWSILDIYEQYF
-	TRBV19	TRBD1	TRBJ2-3	TGTGCCAGTAGTGAAAACCAGGGGGTATGGACAGATACGCAGTATTTT	CASSENQGVWTDTQYF
once	TRBV3-1/TRBV3-2	-	TRBJ2-5	TGTGCCAGCAGCCAAGGCGCAACTGCTGAGACCCAGTACTTC	CASSQGATAETQYF
-	TRBV9	-	TRBJ2-5	TGTGCCAGCAGCGTCACTTCCGGGAGCCAAGAGACCCAGTACTTC	CASSVTSGSQETQYF
-	TRBV27	-	TRBJ1-2	TGTGCCAGCAGTCCCTCGTCGGGGGACTATGGCTACACCTTC	CASSPSSGDYGYTF
-	TRBV6-5	-	TRBJ1-1	TGTGCCAGCAGTTCGCCTGACGGGACCACTGAAGCTTTCTTT	CASSSPDGTTEAFF
-	TRBV4-2	TRBD2	TRBJ2-1	TGTGCCAGCAGTCCCGGGACTAGCGACTACAATGAGCAGTTCTTC	CASSPGTSDYNEQFF